This entry lists 10 T cell receptor beta chains sequenced from one sample in a study of CD8 T cells in Susac syndrome. Random hexamers were used to reverse transcribe the RNA input (about 0.5 to 1 ug). TCRdb fed the immunoSEQ multiplex PCR reads into MiXCR, producing one record per CDR3 protein. The repertoire includes tens of thousands of distinct CDR3 sequences, roughly 93% of them detected once, and approximately 0.53% sits in the top ten. The sequenced sample consisted of CD8+ T cells from PBMCs. These receptors originate from a human donor in good health.

The gene calls are TRBV6-5 and TRBJ2-3; 7 nucleotides line up with TRBD1. CDR1 and CDR2 from the germline V gene are MNHEY and SVGAGI. J was trimmed by 5 bases and V by 3 bases; bases with no gene match: 8. CDR3 size: 15 residues. The CDR3 is CASSYGDSPQDTQYF. CDR3 sequence (DNA): TGTGCCAGCAGTTATGGGGACAGTCCACAAGATACGCAGTATTTT.

The rearrangement uses TRBV19 and TRBJ1-4; no clear D. Germline V gives CDR1 LNHDA, CDR2 SQIVND (reference sequence). Trimming took 5 bases from V and 4 from J, leaving 17 bases between them. CDR3 length equals 16 residues. In DNA form, the CDR3 reads TGTGCCAGTAGTTTCTCCGGACTGACCGTTAATGAAAAACTGTTTTTT. It encodes CASSFSGLTVNEKLFF.

The sample holds one count of this clonotype. The rearrangement joins TRBV11-2 to TRBJ2-5; tentative D call: TRBD2 (5 bases). Germline assignment: CDR1 SGHAT and CDR2 FQNNGV. There are 15 residues in the CDR3. The V end was cut by 3 bases, the J end by 2 bases, with 13 bases between. DNA for the CDR3: TGTGCCAGCAGCTTCTCATCAGCGGAACAAGAGACCCAGTACTTC. Residues: CASSFSSAEQETQYF.

The rearrangement links TRBV13 to TRBJ1-4; TRBD1 agrees at 7 bases. In germline, CDR1 is PRHDT, CDR2 FYEKMQ (reference sequence). With 5 bases clipped from V and 8 bases from J, the junction kept 11 bases outside the gene matches. The CDR3 is 15 amino acids. The CDR3 reads CASSVKTTGIEKLFF. The CDR3 DNA is TGTGCCAGCAGCGTAAAAACGACAGGGATCGAAAAACTGTTTTTT.

This clonotype showed up just a few times. CDR3 sequence: CATREGIYEQYF. The DNA of the CDR3 is TGTGCCACCAGGGAAGGGATTTACGAGCAGTACTTC. The rearrangement joins TRBV24-1 to TRBJ2-7; D is undetermined. Trimming stripped 7 bases from V and 4 bases from J, with 10 bases between. Germline V gene data show CDR1 as KGHDR and CDR2 as SFDVKD. The CDR3 extends over 12 amino acids.

This chain joins TRBV6-1 and TRBJ2-7; 7 positions match TRBD2. This CDR3 comprises 18 residues. V dropped 2 bases and J dropped 4; count of bases not matched to a gene: 17. In germline, CDR1 is MNHNS, CDR2 SASEGT. The CDR3 reads CASSESPLGREGWYEQYF. The CDR3 region has the DNA TGTGCCAGCAGTGAATCCCCCCTTGGCAGGGAGGGTTGGTACGAGCAGTACTTC.

This clonotype has only one observation. V gene TRBV5-1 combines with J gene TRBJ2-2; weak D call: TRBD1 (6 bases). CDR1 is SGHRS and CDR2 is YFSETQ in the germline V gene. V lost 0 bases and J 4 bases, leaving 7 bases between the germline ends. The CDR3 runs to 14 residues. The CDR3 protein is CASSLEQGTGELFF. In nucleotides, the CDR3 is TGCGCCAGCAGCTTGGAACAGGGCACCGGGGAGCTGTTTTTT.

This chain uses TRBV20-1 with TRBJ2-3; D is undetermined. Germline V lookup: CDR1 DFQATT, CDR2 SNEGSKA (reference sequence). Trimming pared 0 bases from V and 0 bases from J, leaving 10 bases between. The CDR3 is made up of 15 amino acids. CDR3 DNA: TGCAGTGCTAGAGATTCCAAGGATAGCACAGATACGCAGTATTTT. Translated, it gives CSARDSKDSTDTQYF.

V and J are TRBV5-6 and TRBJ2-7, with 10 bases fitting TRBD2. V lost 0 bases, J lost 3 bases, and 3 bases stayed unmatched. The germline gives CDR1 SGHDT, CDR2 YYEEEE. This CDR3 is built from 15 residues. CDR3 protein: CASSLVLAGVYEQYF. The CDR3, as DNA: TGTGCCAGCAGCTTGGTCCTAGCGGGAGTCTACGAGCAGTACTTC.

The chain has TRBV24-1 and TRBJ2-1; 7 bases map to TRBD2. Germline V CDR1 and CDR2: KGHDR, SFDVKD. This CDR3 has 17 amino acids. Trimming cost V 1 base and J 4 bases; bases outside gene matches: 9. The CDR3 spells CATSDFQASGIYNEQFF. CDR3 DNA sequence: TGTGCCACCAGTGATTTCCAAGCTAGCGGAATATACAATGAGCAGTTCTTC.